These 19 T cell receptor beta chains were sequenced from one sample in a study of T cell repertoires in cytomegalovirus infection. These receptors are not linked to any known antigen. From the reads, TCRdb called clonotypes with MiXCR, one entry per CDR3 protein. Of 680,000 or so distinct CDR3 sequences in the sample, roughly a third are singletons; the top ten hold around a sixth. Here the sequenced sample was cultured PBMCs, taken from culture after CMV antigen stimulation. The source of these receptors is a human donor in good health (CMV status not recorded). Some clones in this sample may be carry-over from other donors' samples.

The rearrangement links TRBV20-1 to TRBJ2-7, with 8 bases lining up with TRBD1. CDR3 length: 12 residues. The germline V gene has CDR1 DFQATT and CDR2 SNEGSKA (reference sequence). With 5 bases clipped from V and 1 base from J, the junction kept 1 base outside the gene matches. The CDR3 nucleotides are TGCAGTGCTTACAGGGGGTCCTACGAGCAGTACTTC. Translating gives CSAYRGSYEQYF.

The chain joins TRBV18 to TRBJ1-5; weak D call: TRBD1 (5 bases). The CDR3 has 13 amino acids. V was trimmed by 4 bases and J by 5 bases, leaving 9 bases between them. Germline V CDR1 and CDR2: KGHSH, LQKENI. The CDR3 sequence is CASSQEQDQPQHF. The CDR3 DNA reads TGTGCCAGCTCACAAGAACAGGATCAGCCCCAGCATTTT.

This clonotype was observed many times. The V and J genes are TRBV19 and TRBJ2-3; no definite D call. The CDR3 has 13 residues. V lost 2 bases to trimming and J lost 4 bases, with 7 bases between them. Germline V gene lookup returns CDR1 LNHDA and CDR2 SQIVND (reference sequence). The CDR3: CASSISRSDTQYF. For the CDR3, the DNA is TGTGCCAGTAGTATAAGTCGCTCAGATACGCAGTATTTT.

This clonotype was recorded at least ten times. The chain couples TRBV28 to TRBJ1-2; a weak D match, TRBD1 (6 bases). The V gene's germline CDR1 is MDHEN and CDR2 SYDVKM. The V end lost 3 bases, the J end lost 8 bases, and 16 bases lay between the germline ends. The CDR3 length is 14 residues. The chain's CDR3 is CASSLGWRGIGYTF. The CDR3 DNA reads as TGTGCCAGCAGTTTGGGTTGGAGGGGGATCGGCTACACCTTC.

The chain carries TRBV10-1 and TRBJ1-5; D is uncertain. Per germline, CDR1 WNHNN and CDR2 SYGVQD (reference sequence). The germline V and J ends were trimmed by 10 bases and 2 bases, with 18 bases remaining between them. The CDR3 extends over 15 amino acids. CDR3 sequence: CAIPWTVPGNQPQHF. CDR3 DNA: TGCGCCATCCCTTGGACCGTTCCGGGCAATCAGCCCCAGCATTTT.

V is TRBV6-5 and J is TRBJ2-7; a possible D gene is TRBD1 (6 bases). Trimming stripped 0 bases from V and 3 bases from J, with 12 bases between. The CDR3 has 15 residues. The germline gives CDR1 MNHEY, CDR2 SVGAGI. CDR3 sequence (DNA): TGTGCCAGCAGTTACTCGAGCACGGGACACTACGAGCAGTACTTC. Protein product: CASSYSSTGHYEQYF.

Written as DNA, the CDR3 is TGCAGTGCTAGGAGGAGGGAGTGGACAGATACGCAGTATTTT. Translating gives CSARRREWTDTQYF. The chain employs TRBV20-1 and TRBJ2-3, with D possibly matching TRBD2 (6 bases). Germline V CDR1 and CDR2: DFQATT, SNEGSKA (reference sequence). Trimming shortened V by 3 bases and J by 3 bases, and 13 bases separated the two germline ends. CDR3 length: 14 residues.

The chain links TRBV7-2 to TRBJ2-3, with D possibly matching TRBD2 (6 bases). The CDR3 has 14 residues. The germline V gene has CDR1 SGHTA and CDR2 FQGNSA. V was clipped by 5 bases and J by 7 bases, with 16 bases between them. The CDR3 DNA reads TGTGCCAGCAGCCCCTCTTCCACTAGCTATACGCAGTATTTT. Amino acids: CASSPSSTSYTQYF.

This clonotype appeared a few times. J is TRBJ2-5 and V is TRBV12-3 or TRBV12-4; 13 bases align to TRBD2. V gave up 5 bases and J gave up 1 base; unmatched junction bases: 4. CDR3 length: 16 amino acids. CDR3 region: CASSPGTSGAQETQYF. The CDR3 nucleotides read TGTGCCAGCAGTCCCGGGACTAGCGGGGCCCAAGAGACCCAGTACTTC.

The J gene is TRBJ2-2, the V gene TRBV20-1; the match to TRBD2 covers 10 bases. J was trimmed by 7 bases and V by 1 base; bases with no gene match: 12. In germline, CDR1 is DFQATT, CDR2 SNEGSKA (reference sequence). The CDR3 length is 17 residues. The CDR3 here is CSARVLAGRKFSGELFF. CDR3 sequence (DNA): TGCAGTGCTAGAGTACTAGCGGGGAGGAAATTCAGCGGGGAGCTGTTTTTT.

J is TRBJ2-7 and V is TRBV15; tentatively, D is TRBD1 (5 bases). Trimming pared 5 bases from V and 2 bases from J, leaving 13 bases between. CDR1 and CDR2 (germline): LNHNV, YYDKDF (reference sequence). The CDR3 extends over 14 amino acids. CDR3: CATSPTATTYEQYF. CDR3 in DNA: TGTGCCACCAGCCCGACAGCCACAACCTACGAGCAGTACTTC.

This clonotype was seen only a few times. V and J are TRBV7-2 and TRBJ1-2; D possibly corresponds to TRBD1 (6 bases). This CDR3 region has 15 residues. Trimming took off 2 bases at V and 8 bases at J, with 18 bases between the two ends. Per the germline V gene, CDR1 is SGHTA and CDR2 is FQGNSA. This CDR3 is CASSLLQAGVGGYTF. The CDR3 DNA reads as TGTGCCAGCAGCTTATTACAGGCAGGGGTAGGCGGCTACACCTTC. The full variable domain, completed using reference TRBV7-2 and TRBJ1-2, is GAGVSQSPSNKVTEKGKDVELRCDPISGHTALYWYRQSLGQGLEFLIYFQGNSAPDKSGLPSDRFSAERTGGSVSTLTIQRTQQEDSAVYLCASSLLQAGVGGYTFGSGTRLTVV.

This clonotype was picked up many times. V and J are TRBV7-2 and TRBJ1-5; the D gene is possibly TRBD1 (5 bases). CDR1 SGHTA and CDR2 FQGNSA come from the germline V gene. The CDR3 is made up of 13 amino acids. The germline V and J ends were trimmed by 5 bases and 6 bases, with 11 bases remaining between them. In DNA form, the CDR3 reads TGTGCCAGCAGCGAGTTAGGGGCTCAGCCCCAGCATTTT. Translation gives CASSELGAQPQHF.

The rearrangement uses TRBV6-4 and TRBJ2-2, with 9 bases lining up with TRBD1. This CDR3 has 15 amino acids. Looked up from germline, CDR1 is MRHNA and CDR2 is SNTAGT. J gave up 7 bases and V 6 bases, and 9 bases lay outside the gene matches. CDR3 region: CASSQQGAGFGELFF. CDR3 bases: TGTGCCAGCAGCCAACAGGGGGCAGGTTTCGGGGAGCTGTTTTTT.

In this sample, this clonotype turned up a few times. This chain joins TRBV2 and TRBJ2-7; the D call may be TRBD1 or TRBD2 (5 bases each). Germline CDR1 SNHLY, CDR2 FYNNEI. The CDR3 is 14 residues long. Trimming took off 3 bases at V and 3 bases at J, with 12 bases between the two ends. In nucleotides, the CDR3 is TGTGCCAGCAGTGAGAACCGGGACGACTACGAGCAGTACTTC. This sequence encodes CASSENRDDYEQYF.

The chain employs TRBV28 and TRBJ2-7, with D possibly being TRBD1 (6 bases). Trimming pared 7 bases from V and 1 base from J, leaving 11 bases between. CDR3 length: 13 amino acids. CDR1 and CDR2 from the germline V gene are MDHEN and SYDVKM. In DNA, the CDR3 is TGTGCCAGCATGATGGACAGATCCTACGAGCAGTACTTC. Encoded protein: CASMMDRSYEQYF.

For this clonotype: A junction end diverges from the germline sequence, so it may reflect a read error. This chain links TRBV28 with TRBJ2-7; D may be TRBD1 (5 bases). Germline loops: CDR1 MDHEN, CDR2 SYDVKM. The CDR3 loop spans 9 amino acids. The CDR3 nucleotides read TGTGCCAGCAGTGGAAAAGGGGTGTTC. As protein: CASSGKGVF.

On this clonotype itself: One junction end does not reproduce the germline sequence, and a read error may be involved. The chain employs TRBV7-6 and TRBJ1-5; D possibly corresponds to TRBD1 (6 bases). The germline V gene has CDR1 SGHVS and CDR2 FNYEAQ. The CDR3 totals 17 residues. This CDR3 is CASSLTGGGDSNHPQHF. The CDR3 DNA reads TGTGCCAGCAGCCTGACGGGAGGGGGGGATAGCAATCATCCCCAGCATTTT.

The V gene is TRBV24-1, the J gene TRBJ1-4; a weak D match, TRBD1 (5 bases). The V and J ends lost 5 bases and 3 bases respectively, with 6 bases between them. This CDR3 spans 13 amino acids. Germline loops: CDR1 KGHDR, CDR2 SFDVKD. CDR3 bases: TGTGCCACCAGTGGAGGGGCTAATGAAAAACTGTTTTTT. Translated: CATSGGANEKLFF.